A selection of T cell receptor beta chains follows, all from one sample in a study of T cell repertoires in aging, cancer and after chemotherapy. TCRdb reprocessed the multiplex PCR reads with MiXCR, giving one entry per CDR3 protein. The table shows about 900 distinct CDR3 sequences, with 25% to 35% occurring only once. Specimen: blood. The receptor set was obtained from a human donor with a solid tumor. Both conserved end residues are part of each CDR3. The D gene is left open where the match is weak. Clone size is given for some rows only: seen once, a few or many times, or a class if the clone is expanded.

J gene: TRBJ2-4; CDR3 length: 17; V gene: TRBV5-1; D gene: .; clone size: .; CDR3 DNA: TGCGCCAGCAGCCGGGACAACGACTTTTTAGCCAAAAACATTCAGTACTTC; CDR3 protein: CASSRDNDFLAKNIQYF
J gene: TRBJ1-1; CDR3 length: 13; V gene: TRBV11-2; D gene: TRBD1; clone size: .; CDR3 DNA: TGTGCCTACTCGGGACAGCTGAACACTGAAGCTTTCTTT; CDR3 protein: CAYSGQLNTEAFF
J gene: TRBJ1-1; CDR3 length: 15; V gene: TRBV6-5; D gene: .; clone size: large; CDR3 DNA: TGTGCCAGCAGTTACTCCTTTAGGAGGGACACTGAAGCTTTCTTT; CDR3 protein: CASSYSFRRDTEAFF
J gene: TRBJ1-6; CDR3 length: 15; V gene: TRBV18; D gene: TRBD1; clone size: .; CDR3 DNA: TGTGCCAGCTCCCGATCGGGGACAGGAGATTCACCCCTCCACTTT; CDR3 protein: CASSRSGTGDSPLHF
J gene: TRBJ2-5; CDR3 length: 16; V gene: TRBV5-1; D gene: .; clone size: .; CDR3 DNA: TGCGCCAGCAGCTTGGACGTCAATAGCGGACAAGAGACCCAGTACTTC; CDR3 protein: CASSLDVNSGQETQYF
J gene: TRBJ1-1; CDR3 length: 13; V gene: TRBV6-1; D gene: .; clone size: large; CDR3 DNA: TGTGCCAGCAATACAGGGTCGCGGACTGAAGCTTTCTTT; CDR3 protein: CASNTGSRTEAFF
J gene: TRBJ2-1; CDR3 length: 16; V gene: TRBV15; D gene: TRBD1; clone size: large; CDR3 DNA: TGTGCCACCAGCAGAGGACCGGGACAGGGCTTGGGTGAGCAGTTCTTC; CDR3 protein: CATSRGPGQGLGEQFF
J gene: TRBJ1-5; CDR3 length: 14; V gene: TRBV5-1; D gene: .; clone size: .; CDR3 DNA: TGTGTCAGCAGCTTGTGGTGGGGCTTTGAGCCCCAGCATTTT; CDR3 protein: CVSSLWWGFEPQHF
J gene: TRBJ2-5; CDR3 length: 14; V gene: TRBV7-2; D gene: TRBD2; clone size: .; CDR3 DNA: TGTGCCAGCAGGTCCCGGACTAGCGGAGAGACCCAGTACTTC; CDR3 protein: CASRSRTSGETQYF
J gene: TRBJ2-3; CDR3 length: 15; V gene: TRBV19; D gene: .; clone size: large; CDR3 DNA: TGTGCCAGTAGTCCCCTGGGGGGCAGGGGAGATACGCAGTATTTT; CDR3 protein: CASSPLGGRGDTQYF
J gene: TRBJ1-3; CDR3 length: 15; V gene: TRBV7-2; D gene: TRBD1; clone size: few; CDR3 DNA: TGTGCCAGCAGCTTAGACAGGGGTAACGGAAACACCATATATTTT; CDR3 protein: CASSLDRGNGNTIYF
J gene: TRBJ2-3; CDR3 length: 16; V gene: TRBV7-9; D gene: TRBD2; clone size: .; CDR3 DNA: TGTGCCAGCGTCCGACGGCCCAGCGGGGCAACAGATACGCAGTATTTT; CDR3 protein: CASVRRPSGATDTQYF
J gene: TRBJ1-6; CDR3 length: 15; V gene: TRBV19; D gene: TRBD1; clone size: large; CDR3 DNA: TGTGCCAGTAGTATTACGGGACAGCTTAATTCACCCCTCCACTTT; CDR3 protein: CASSITGQLNSPLHF
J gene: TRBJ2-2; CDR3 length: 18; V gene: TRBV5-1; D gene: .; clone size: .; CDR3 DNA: TGCGCCAGCAGCTTGGATCGAGTAGAGGGCGCGAACACCGGGGAGCTGTTTTTT; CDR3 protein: CASSLDRVEGANTGELFF
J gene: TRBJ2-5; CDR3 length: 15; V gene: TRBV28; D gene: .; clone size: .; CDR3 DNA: TGTGCCAGCAGTTTAGGACGGGACCCCCGGCAGACCCAGTACTTC; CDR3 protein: CASSLGRDPRQTQYF
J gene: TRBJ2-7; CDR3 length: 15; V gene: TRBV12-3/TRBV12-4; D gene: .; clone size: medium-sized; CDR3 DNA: TGTGCCAGCAGTTTGGAAGCGGACGGGTTCTACGAGCAGTACTTC; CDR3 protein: CASSLEADGFYEQYF
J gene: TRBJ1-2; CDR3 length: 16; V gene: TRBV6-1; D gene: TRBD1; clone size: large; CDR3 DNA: TGTGCCAGCAGTTACCCGACAGGGAGGGTAAACTATGGCTACACCTTC; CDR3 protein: CASSYPTGRVNYGYTF
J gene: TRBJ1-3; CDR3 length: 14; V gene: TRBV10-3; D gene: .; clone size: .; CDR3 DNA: TGTGCCATCAGTGAACGGCAGGGGAAAAACACCATATATTTT; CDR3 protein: CAISERQGKNTIYF
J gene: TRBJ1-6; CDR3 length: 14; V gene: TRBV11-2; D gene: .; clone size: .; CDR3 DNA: TGTGCCAGCGGCATAGGCTCCTATAATTCACCCCTCCACTTT; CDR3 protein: CASGIGSYNSPLHF
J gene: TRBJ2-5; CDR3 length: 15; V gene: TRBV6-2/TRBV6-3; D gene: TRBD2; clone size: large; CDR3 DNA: TGTGCCAGCAGTTACGAAGCGGGGGGGGCCGAGACCCAGTACTTC; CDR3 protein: CASSYEAGGAETQYF
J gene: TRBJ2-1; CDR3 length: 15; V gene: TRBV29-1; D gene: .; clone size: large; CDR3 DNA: TGCAGCGTTGGGGTGCTCGGGCGGGGAAACAATGAGCAGTTCTTC; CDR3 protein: CSVGVLGRGNNEQFF
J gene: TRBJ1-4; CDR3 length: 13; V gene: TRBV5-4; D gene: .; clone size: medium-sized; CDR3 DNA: TGTGCCAGCCGCGGGGAACCTAATGAAAAACTGTTTTTT; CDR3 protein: CASRGEPNEKLFF
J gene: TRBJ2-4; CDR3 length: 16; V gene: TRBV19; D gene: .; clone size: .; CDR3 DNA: TGTGCCAGTAGTCCCCTGGGGGGCCCGGCCAAAAACATTCAGTACTTC; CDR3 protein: CASSPLGGPAKNIQYF
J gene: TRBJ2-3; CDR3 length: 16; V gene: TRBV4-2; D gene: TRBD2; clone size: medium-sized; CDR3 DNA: TGTGCCAGCAGCGAGGGACTAGCGGGGGGGCAGGATACGCAGTATTTT; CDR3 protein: CASSEGLAGGQDTQYF
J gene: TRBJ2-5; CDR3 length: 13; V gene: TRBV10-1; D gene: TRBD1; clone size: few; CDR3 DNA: TGCGCCAGCAGTGGGGGACAGATGGAGACCCAGTACTTC; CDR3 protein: CASSGGQMETQYF
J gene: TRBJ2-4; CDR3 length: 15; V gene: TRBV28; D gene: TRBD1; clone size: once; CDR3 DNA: TGTGCCAGCAGTTTATCCGGGACAGCGAAAAACATTCAGTACTTC; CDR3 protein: CASSLSGTAKNIQYF
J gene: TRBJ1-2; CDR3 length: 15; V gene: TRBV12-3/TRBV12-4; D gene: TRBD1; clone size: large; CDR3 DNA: TGTGCCAGCAGTCCAGGACAGGGGGAAGTTTATGGCTACACCTTC; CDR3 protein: CASSPGQGEVYGYTF
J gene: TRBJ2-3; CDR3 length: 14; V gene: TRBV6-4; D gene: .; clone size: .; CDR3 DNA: TGTGCCAGCAGTGACCAGGGGGGAACAGATACGCAGTATTTT; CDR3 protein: CASSDQGGTDTQYF
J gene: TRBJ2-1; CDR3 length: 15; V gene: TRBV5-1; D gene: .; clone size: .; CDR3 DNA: TGCGCCAGCAGCTTGGGCGGCGGAGGGAGCGGTGAGCAGTTCTTC; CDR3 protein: CASSLGGGGSGEQFF
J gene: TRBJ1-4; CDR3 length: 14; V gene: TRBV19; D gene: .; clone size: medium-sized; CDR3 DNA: TGTGCCAGTAGTACAGGGGCGGCGAGTGAAAAACTGTTTTTT; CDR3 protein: CASSTGAASEKLFF
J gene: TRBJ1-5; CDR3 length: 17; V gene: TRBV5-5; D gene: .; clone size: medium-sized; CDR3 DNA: TGTGCCAGCAGCCCCCGGGCGGAGATCCTTAGCAATCAGCCCCAGCATTTT; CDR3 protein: CASSPRAEILSNQPQHF
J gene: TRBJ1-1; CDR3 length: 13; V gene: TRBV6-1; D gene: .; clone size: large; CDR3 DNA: TGTGCCAGCAGTGCCGCGTTTCACACTGAAGCTTTCTTT; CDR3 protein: CASSAAFHTEAFF
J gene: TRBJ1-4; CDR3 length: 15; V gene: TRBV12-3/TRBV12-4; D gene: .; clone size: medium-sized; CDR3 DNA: TGTGCCAGCACCTTCACGGCAGTGGCTAATGAAAAACTGTTTTTT; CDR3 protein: CASTFTAVANEKLFF
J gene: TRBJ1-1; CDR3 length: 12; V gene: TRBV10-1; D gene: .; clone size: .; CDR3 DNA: TGCGCCACCCCCGGGGGGTTCACTGAAGCTTTCTTT; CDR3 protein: CATPGGFTEAFF
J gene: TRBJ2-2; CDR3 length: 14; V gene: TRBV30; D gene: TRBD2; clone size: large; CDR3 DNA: TGTGCCTCTAAGCGGGGGGGCAACACCGGGGAGCTGTTTTTT; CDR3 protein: CASKRGGNTGELFF
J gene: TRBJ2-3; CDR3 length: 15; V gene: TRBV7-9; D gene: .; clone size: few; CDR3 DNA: TGTGCCAGCAGCGCAGGACCGACTAGCACAGATACGCAGTATTTT; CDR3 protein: CASSAGPTSTDTQYF
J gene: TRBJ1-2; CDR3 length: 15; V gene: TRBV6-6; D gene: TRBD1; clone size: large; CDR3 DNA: TGTGCCAGCAGCACCCTCAGGGACAGGGGGTATGGCTACACCTTC; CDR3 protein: CASSTLRDRGYGYTF
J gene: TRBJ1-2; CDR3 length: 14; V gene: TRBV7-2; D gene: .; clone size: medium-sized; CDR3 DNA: TGTGCCAGCAGCACAGGGTCGGGGGGATATGGCTACACCTTC; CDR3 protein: CASSTGSGGYGYTF
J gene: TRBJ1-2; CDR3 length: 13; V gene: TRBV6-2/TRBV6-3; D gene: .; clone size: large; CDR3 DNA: TGTGCCAGCACCCCGACAGGAAGATATGGCTACACCTTC; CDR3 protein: CASTPTGRYGYTF
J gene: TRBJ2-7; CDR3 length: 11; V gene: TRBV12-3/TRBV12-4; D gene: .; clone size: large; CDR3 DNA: TGTGCCAGCAGTTTCGACTACGAGCAGTACTTC; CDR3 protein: CASSFDYEQYF
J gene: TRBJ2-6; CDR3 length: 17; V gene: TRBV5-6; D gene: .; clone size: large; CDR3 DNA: TGTGCCAGCAGCATGAAGGGGGGGCTCTCTGGGGCCAACGTCCTGACTTTC; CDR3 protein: CASSMKGGLSGANVLTF
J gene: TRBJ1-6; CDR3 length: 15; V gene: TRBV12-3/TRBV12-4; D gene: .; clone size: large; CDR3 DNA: TGTGCCAGCAGTTTGGCCTCCTCCTATAATTCACCCCTCCACTTT; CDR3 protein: CASSLASSYNSPLHF
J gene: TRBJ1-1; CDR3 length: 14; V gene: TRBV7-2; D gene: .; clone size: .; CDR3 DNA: TGTGCCAGCAGCCCCAACGGAGTCCCCACTGAAGCTTTCTTT; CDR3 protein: CASSPNGVPTEAFF
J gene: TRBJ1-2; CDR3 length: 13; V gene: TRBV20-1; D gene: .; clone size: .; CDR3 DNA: TGCAGTTTTCGATCGGGGCCTAACTATGGCTACACCTTC; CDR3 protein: CSFRSGPNYGYTF
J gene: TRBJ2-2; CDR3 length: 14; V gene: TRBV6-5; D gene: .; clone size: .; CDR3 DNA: TGTGCCAGCAGTCTAGGGGGGGATACCGGGGAGCTGTTTTTT; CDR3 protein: CASSLGGDTGELFF
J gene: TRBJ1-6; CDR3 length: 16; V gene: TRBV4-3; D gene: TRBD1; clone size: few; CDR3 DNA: TGCGCCAGCAGCCACACGACAGGGGGCATGAATTCACCCCTCCACTTT; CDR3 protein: CASSHTTGGMNSPLHF
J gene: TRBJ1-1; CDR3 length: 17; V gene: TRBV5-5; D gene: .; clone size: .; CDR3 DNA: TGTGCCAGCAGCCAAGTGGCAGCCGTAGCCCTAGGCACTGAAGCTTTCTTT; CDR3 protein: CASSQVAAVALGTEAFF
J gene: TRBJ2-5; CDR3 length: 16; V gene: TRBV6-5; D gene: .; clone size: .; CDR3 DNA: TGTGCCAGCAATGTTGGAGCTCGGCGAGGGGTAGAGACCCAGTACTTC; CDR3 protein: CASNVGARRGVETQYF
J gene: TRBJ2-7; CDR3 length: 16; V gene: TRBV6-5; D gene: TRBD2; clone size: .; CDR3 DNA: TGTGCCAGCAGTCCTCGGGGGGGCAGGGACCTCTACGAGCAGTACTTC; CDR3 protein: CASSPRGGRDLYEQYF
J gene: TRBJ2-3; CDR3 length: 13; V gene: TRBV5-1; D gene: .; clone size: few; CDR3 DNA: TGCGCCAGCAGCTCGGGGGCGGGGGATACGCAGTATTTT; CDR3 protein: CASSSGAGDTQYF
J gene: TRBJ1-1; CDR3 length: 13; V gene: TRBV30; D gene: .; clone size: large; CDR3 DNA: TGTGCCTGGAGTGATGGCAAGAACACTGAAGCTTTCTTT; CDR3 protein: CAWSDGKNTEAFF
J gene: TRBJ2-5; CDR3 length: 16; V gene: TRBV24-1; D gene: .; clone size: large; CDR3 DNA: TGTGCCACCAGTGACCCGGGGCCTACAAACCAAGAGACCCAGTACTTC; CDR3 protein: CATSDPGPTNQETQYF
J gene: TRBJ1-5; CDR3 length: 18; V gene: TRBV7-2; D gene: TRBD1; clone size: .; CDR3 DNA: TGTGCCAGCAGCTCCAGGGGGAGCGTCGCAAGAATTGATCAGCCCCAGCATTTT; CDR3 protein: CASSSRGSVARIDQPQHF
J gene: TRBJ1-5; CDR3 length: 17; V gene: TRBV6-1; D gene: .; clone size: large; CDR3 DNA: TGTGCCAGCAGTGGACGATGGGTGGGAGATAGCAATCAGCCCCAGCATTTT; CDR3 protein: CASSGRWVGDSNQPQHF